This entry describes one T cell receptor beta chain. The source of the sample is a study of control samples from healthy donors and cancer patients. Sequencing was performed with immunoSEQ multiplex PCR; in TCRdb, only in-frame clones are kept and a portion is missing. The sample lists 4,500 to 7,000 clones; roughly 86% were seen once. With 5 bases removed from V and 3 bases from J, the gap between germline ends came to 14 bases. The CDR3 is made up of 15 amino acids. Per germline, CDR1 SGHTA and CDR2 FQGNSA. Material for sequencing was formalin-fixed, paraffin-embedded tissue. This chain connects TRBV7-2 to TRBJ1-5, with D possibly TRBD1 on 5 matching bases. The receptor comes from a female donor with lung cancer. The CDR3 DNA is TGTGCCAGCAGCCCGGGACCTCAATTCAATCAGCCCCAGCATTTT. This sequence encodes CASSPGPQFNQPQHF. Combining the CDR3 with reference TRBV7-2 and TRBJ1-5 gives the whole variable domain GAGVSQSPSNKVTEKGKDVELRCDPISGHTALYWYRQSLGQGLEFLIYFQGNSAPDKSGLPSDRFSAERTGGSVSTLTIQRTQQEDSAVYLCASSPGPQFNQPQHFGDGTRLSIL.